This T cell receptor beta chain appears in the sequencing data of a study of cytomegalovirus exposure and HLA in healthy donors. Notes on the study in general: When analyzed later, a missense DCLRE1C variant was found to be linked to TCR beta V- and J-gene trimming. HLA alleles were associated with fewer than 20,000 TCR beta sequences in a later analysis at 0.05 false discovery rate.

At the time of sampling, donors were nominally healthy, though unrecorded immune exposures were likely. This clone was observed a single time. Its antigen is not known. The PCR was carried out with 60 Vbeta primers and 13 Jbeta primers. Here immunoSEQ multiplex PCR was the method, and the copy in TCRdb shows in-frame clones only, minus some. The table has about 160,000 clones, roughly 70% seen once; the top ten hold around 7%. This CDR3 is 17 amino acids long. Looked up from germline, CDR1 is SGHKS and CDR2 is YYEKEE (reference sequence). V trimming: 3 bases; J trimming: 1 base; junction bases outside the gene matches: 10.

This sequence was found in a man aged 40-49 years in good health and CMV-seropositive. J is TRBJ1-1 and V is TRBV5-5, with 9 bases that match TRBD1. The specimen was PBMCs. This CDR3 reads CASSSTWDRVRNTEAFF. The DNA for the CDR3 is TGTGCCAGCAGCTCGACATGGGACAGGGTTCGGAACACTGAAGCTTTCTTT.